The TCR beta chain under discussion was sequenced for a study of blood T cell repertoires in COVID-19. Across the study: Acute and convalescent COVID-19 specimens originated in the United States, Italy and Spain. The analysed material was cDNA or gDNA that came from T cells, B-cell-depleted T cells, or PBMCs.

Patients from Seattle were sampled longitudinally, starting during active infection. The method was immunoSEQ multiplex PCR; TCRdb's version includes in-frame clones alone and lacks a portion of them. The data contain roughly 300,000 clones, under 90% of them singletons. CDR1 is SGHRS and CDR2 is YFSETQ in the germline V gene. The CDR3 is made up of 15 amino acids. V lost 4 bases and J lost 2, with 15 bases in between. This receptor was obtained from a woman in her 30s with COVID-19, enrolled during active disease. This sequence joins TRBV5-1 and TRBJ1-1; a weak D match, TRBD1 (5 bases). Source material: peripheral blood. The CDR3 DNA sequence: TGCGCCAGCAGCCCGGGGGGGACGGAAAACACTGAAGCTTTCTTT. It yields the protein CASSPGGTENTEAFF.